A selection of T cell receptor beta chains follows, all from one sample in a study of T cell responses to AZD1222 COVID-19 vaccine. Only in-frame clones appear in the TCRdb table, and some are missing; sequencing was by immunoSEQ multiplex PCR. The data show about 140,000 clones, approximately 89% seen once. The sample consisted of peripheral blood, taken on day 0 of AZD1222 vaccination. Receptors were obtained from an adult in good health. CDR3s include the opening cysteine and the closing phenylalanine or tryptophan. D genes are given only for firm matches. For some rows the clone size is stated as once, few or many, or as a class when expanded; others skip it.

clone_size,v_call,d_call,j_call,cdr3_nt,cdr3_aa
NA,TRBV11-2,TRBD1,TRBJ2-5,TGTGCCAGCAGCCCGGACAGGTCTGTTGAGACCCAGTACTTC,CASSPDRSVETQYF
NA,TRBV4-1,NA,TRBJ1-1,TGCGCCAGCAGCCAAGTGGTAGGGATTTACACTGAAGCTTTCTTT,CASSQVVGIYTEAFF
NA,TRBV5-3,TRBD2,TRBJ2-1,TGTGCCAGAAGCCTACGGCTAGCGGGAGAATTGGGTGAGCAGTTCTTC,CARSLRLAGELGEQFF
NA,TRBV7-3,NA,TRBJ2-5,TGTGCCAGCAGCCCCAGGGACCAAGAGACCCAGTACTTC,CASSPRDQETQYF
NA,TRBV4-2,TRBD2,TRBJ2-1,TGTGCCAGCAGCCGGCTAGCGGGGATCTACAATGAGCAGTTCTTC,CASSRLAGIYNEQFF
NA,TRBV2,NA,TRBJ2-1,TGTGCCAGCGGTAACTTCGACCCTGGTGAGCAGTTCTTC,CASGNFDPGEQFF
NA,TRBV19,NA,TRBJ2-6,TGTGCCAGTAGACGAAAATCTGGGGCCAACGTCCTGACTTTC,CASRRKSGANVLTF
NA,TRBV6-1,TRBD1,TRBJ2-7,TGTGCCAGCAGTGAATTACAGGGGGCGGACGAGCAGTACTTC,CASSELQGADEQYF
NA,TRBV7-2,TRBD2,TRBJ2-7,TGTGCCAGCAGCTTACGGGGGGTCTACGAGCAGTACTTC,CASSLRGVYEQYF
NA,TRBV6-6,NA,TRBJ2-3,TGTGCCAGCCAACCAGCCGGTATCGTCGATACGCAGTATTTT,CASQPAGIVDTQYF
NA,TRBV7-2,NA,TRBJ2-7,TGTGCCAGCAGCTTAGCGTTAAGGGTATACGAGCAGTACTTC,CASSLALRVYEQYF
NA,TRBV4-1,NA,TRBJ1-1,TGCGCCAGCAGCCAAACAGGGTTTAGCACTGAAGCTTTCTTT,CASSQTGFSTEAFF
NA,TRBV7-3,NA,TRBJ2-3,TGTGCCAGCAGCCCTTCCCCTCAGGGGAATATAGATACGCAGTATTTT,CASSPSPQGNIDTQYF
NA,TRBV4-1,NA,TRBJ1-1,TGCGCCAGCAGCCAAGTTAAAGGGGGGAACACTGAAGCTTTCTTT,CASSQVKGGNTEAFF
NA,TRBV20-1,TRBD2,TRBJ2-2,TGCAGTGCTAGTACTAGCGGAAACACCGGGGAGCTGTTTTTT,CSASTSGNTGELFF
NA,TRBV7-9,NA,TRBJ1-2,TGTGCCAGCAGAACAGGAGCCTTGAACTATGGCTACACCTTC,CASRTGALNYGYTF
NA,TRBV11-2,NA,TRBJ2-1,TGTGCCAGCAGCTCAGTCTCCTACAATGAGCAGTTCTTC,CASSSVSYNEQFF
NA,TRBV7-9,NA,TRBJ1-2,TGTGCCAGCAGCTTAGGGGGGAAGTATGGCTACACCTTC,CASSLGGKYGYTF
NA,TRBV27,NA,TRBJ1-1,TGTGCCAGCAGTTTATCGGGGGGAACAGCTTTCTTT,CASSLSGGTAFF
NA,TRBV6-6,NA,TRBJ2-3,TGTGCCAGCAGTTCCCCCCATGCTCGTACAGATACGCAGTATTTT,CASSSPHARTDTQYF
NA,TRBV6-5,TRBD1,TRBJ2-7,TGTGCCAGCAGTTTCTTCCCGGGACAGAGCTACGAGCAGTACTTC,CASSFFPGQSYEQYF
NA,TRBV13,NA,TRBJ1-2,TGTGCCAGCAGCCTAGGAACGGGGGGCTACACCTTC,CASSLGTGGYTF
few,TRBV27,TRBD1,TRBJ2-7,TGTGCCAGCAGTCTACAGGGGCACTCCTACGAGCAGTACTTC,CASSLQGHSYEQYF
NA,TRBV15,NA,TRBJ1-1,TGTGCCACCAGTACATCCGACAGACAAGCTGAAGCTTTCTTT,CATSTSDRQAEAFF
NA,TRBV2,NA,TRBJ1-6,TGTGCCAGCAATCAGAATAATTCACCCCTCCACTTT,CASNQNNSPLHF